This is a list of T cell receptor beta chains from one sample in a study of immune heterogeneity within non-small cell lung tumors. TCRdb recomputed calls from the multiplex PCR reads with MiXCR, one row per CDR3 protein. The sample has roughly 14,000 distinct CDR3 sequences; 28% are singletons. Specimen: lung tumor tissue. The receptors originated from a man in his forties or fifties with non-small cell lung cancer. Each CDR3 is given with its conserved first and last residue. D genes are given only for firm matches. For some rows the clone size is stated as once, few or many, or as a class when expanded; others skip it.

d_call	v_call	clone_size	j_call	cdr3_aa	cdr3_nt
TRBD2	TRBV5-1	many	TRBJ2-7	CASHTSGDLYEQYF	TGCGCCAGCCATACTAGCGGTGATCTCTACGAGCAGTACTTC
.	TRBV19	medium-sized	TRBJ1-5	CASTDVSGSNQPQHF	TGTGCCAGTACGGATGTAAGTGGGAGCAATCAGCCCCAGCATTTT
TRBD1	TRBV6-1	many	TRBJ2-6	CASSPRDRASGANVLTF	TGTGCCAGCAGTCCTCGGGACAGGGCCTCTGGGGCCAACGTCCTGACTTTC
.	TRBV24-1	many	TRBJ2-6	CATSEGSGANVLTF	TGTGCCACCAGTGAAGGTTCTGGGGCCAACGTCCTGACTTTC
TRBD1	TRBV2	many	TRBJ2-2	CASSGDRNTGELFF	TGTGCCAGCAGTGGGGACAGAAACACCGGGGAGCTGTTTTTT
TRBD1	TRBV12-3/TRBV12-4	medium-sized	TRBJ1-5	CASRGQGRTQPQHF	TGTGCCAGCAGGGGACAGGGGAGGACGCAGCCCCAGCATTTT
.	TRBV7-3	many	TRBJ2-2	CASKQRETGELFF	TGTGCCAGCAAACAGCGTGAGACCGGGGAGCTGTTTTTT
TRBD2	TRBV5-4	.	TRBJ2-1	CASSRGGFSYNEQFF	TGTGCCAGCTCACGCGGGGGGTTCTCCTACAATGAGCAGTTCTTC
TRBD1	TRBV7-8	medium-sized	TRBJ2-2	CASRQGAVDTGELFF	TGTGCCAGCAGGCAGGGGGCGGTTGACACCGGGGAGCTGTTTTTT
TRBD1	TRBV5-1	many	TRBJ1-2	CASSVDRGQRGYTF	TGCGCCAGCAGCGTAGACAGGGGGCAGCGAGGCTACACCTTC
.	TRBV4-1	many	TRBJ2-3	CASSQDLGDTQYF	TGCGCCAGCAGCCAAGACCTCGGCGATACGCAGTATTTT
.	TRBV7-2	.	TRBJ2-5	CASSLTGAWGTQYF	TGTGCCAGCAGCTTGACTGGCGCGTGGGGGACCCAGTACTTC
.	TRBV3-1	.	TRBJ2-2	CASSRVRAGGTGELFF	TGTGCCAGCAGCCGGGTCCGGGCCGGTGGGACCGGGGAGCTGTTTTTT
TRBD2	TRBV29-1	many	TRBJ2-7	CSVEDRREGYEQYF	TGCAGCGTTGAAGATAGGCGGGAGGGCTACGAGCAGTACTTC
.	TRBV5-1	.	TRBJ2-7	CASNLMGSPYEQYF	TGCGCCAGCAACTTGATGGGGTCCCCCTACGAGCAGTACTTC
TRBD2	TRBV20-1	few	TRBJ2-7	CSANPTSGSLSEQYF	TGCAGTGCTAACCCCACTAGCGGGAGTCTCTCTGAGCAGTACTTC
TRBD1	TRBV12-3/TRBV12-4	.	TRBJ1-5	CASSPETGTNKPQHF	TGTGCCAGCAGTCCCGAGACAGGGACCAATAAGCCCCAACATTTT
TRBD1	TRBV19	medium-sized	TRBJ1-2	CASNTGQGHGYTF	TGTGCCAGTAACACAGGACAGGGACATGGCTACACCTTC
.	TRBV4-2	many	TRBJ2-3	CASSHPRDRKGDTQYF	TGTGCCAGCAGCCATCCCCGGGACCGAAAGGGAGATACGCAGTATTTT
.	TRBV12-3/TRBV12-4	many	TRBJ1-4	CASRQNNEKLFF	TGTGCCAGCAGACAGAATAATGAAAAACTGTTTTTT
.	TRBV25-1	medium-sized	TRBJ1-5	CASSEISVGQPQHF	TGTGCCAGCAGTGAAATAAGTGTGGGTCAGCCCCAGCATTTT
TRBD1	TRBV10-3	many	TRBJ2-1	CAISDDRVGRFF	TGTGCCATCAGCGACGACAGGGTGGGTAGGTTCTTC
TRBD2	TRBV6-4	few	TRBJ2-7	CASSPWGGGTYEQYF	TGTGCCAGCAGTCCGTGGGGGGGGGGGACCTACGAGCAGTACTTC
.	TRBV7-2	many	TRBJ2-7	CASSLDRLVIYEQYF	TGTGCCAGCAGCTTAGATCGGCTAGTTATCTACGAGCAGTACTTC
TRBD2	TRBV6-1	many	TRBJ2-1	CASRTSANNEQFF	TGTGCCAGCAGGACTAGCGCAAACAATGAGCAGTTCTTC
.	TRBV4-2	.	TRBJ1-3	CASSQEVLWSGNTIYF	TGTGCCAGCAGCCAAGAAGTATTATGGTCTGGAAACACCATATATTTT
.	TRBV12-3/TRBV12-4	many	TRBJ1-1	CASRTGGDTEAFF	TGTGCCAGCAGAACGGGGGGGGACACTGAAGCTTTCTTT
TRBD1	TRBV4-1	few	TRBJ1-5	CASSQSPRGNQPQHF	TGCGCCAGCAGCCAAAGTCCCAGGGGGAACCAGCCCCAGCATTTT
.	TRBV20-1	few	TRBJ2-2	CSARDLGTGELFF	TGCAGTGCTAGAGATCTCGGGACCGGGGAGCTGTTTTTT
.	TRBV5-4	few	TRBJ1-4	CASSFTSTNEKLFF	TGTGCCAGCAGCTTTACATCAACTAATGAAAAACTGTTTTTT
TRBD1	TRBV10-3	many	TRBJ1-4	CAISESDRANEKLFF	TGTGCCATCAGTGAATCAGACAGGGCTAATGAAAAACTGTTTTTT
TRBD1	TRBV28	many	TRBJ1-2	CASKTGTDYGYTF	TGTGCCAGCAAAACCGGGACAGACTATGGCTACACCTTC
.	TRBV3-1	.	TRBJ1-1	CASSQFRDGEALF	TGTGCCAGCAGCCAATTCCGGGACGGTGAAGCTTTATTT
TRBD1	TRBV18	few	TRBJ1-2	CASSPGQAVGYTF	TGTGCCAGCTCACCAGGACAGGCAGTTGGCTACACCTTC
.	TRBV4-2	once	TRBJ2-1	CASSHPGGLNEQFF	TGTGCCAGCAGCCATCCTGGCGGGTTGAATGAGCAGTTCTTC
TRBD1	TRBV28	few	TRBJ2-5	CASTLPGQGTQETQYF	TGTGCCAGCACCCTTCCGGGACAGGGGACCCAAGAGACCCAGTACTTC